One and the same sample provided the 27 T cell receptor beta chains below, sequenced in a study of CD8 T cells in Susac syndrome. With random hexamers, reverse transcription was performed on about 0.5 to 1 ug of RNA. TCRdb itself ran the immunoSEQ multiplex PCR reads through MiXCR, one entry per CDR3 protein. The sample includes 150,000 to 200,000 distinct CDR3 sequences, around 94% seen only once; the top ten take about 0.09%. Sequences were obtained from CD4+ T cells from PBMCs. The receptors were gathered from a human donor with multiple sclerosis.

The chain carries TRBV6-1 and TRBJ2-4, with unresolved D. Germline loops: CDR1 MNHNS, CDR2 SASEGT. The germline V and J ends were trimmed by 4 bases and 3 bases, with 13 bases remaining between them. The CDR3 is made up of 15 amino acids. The CDR3 DNA reads as TGTGCCAGCAGTGGGGATGGTGTAGGCAAAAACATTCAGTACTTC. Its protein is CASSGDGVGKNIQYF.

This clonotype was detected only a few times. The rearrangement uses TRBV5-4 and TRBJ1-5; D remains unclear. From germline, CDR1 is SGHNT and CDR2 YYREEE (reference sequence). Trimming took 2 bases from V and 5 from J, leaving 8 bases between them. There are 13 residues in the CDR3. As DNA, the CDR3 is TGTGCCAGCAGCTTCGGCGGGGATCAGCCCCAGCATTTT. As protein: CASSFGGDQPQHF. Combining the CDR3 with reference TRBV5-4 and TRBJ1-5 gives the whole variable domain ETGVTQSPTHLIKTRGQQVTLRCSSQSGHNTVSWYQQALGQGPQFIFQYYREEENGRGNFPPRFSGLQFPNYSSELNVNALELDDSALYLCASSFGGDQPQHFGDGTRLSIL.

The chain employs TRBV7-9 and TRBJ2-7; 8 bases align to TRBD2. Germline CDR1 and CDR2: SEHNR and FQNEAQ (reference sequence). This CDR3 region has 15 residues. After removal of 3 bases from V and 2 bases from J, the junction contained 6 bases not matched to a gene. The CDR3 DNA follows: TGTGCCAGCAGCTTGGGCGTAGCGGGGCCCTACGAGCAGTACTTC. Translated, it gives CASSLGVAGPYEQYF.

This chain links TRBV20-1 with TRBJ2-7, with 8 bases aligning to TRBD2. This CDR3 has 12 residues. The V gene's germline CDR1 is DFQATT and CDR2 SNEGSKA (reference sequence). This chain's CDR3 is CSGGEGRYEQYF. The CDR3 DNA reads as TGCAGCGGGGGGGAGGGGCGCTACGAGCAGTACTTC.

The chain employs TRBV9 and TRBJ2-5; D is perhaps TRBD1 or TRBD2 (5 bases each). V lost 4 bases, J lost 5 bases, and 12 bases lay in between. CDR1 SGDLS and CDR2 YYNGEE come from the germline V gene. This CDR3 is built from 13 residues. In DNA, the CDR3 is TGTGCCAGCAGCCCCGGGGCCCTGGAGACCCAGTACTTC. Its translation is CASSPGALETQYF.

The chain joins TRBV7-2 to TRBJ2-1; 7 bases are a match to TRBD1. The CDR3 covers 14 residues. V trimming: 6 bases; J trimming: 3 bases; junction bases outside the gene matches: 5. The V gene's germline CDR1 is SGHTA and CDR2 FQGNSA. CDR3 DNA: TGTGCCAGCAGTCACAGACAGGGCTACAATGAGCAGTTCTTC. It encodes CASSHRQGYNEQFF.

The table lists this clonotype with a count of one. The chain carries TRBV30 and TRBJ2-1; the D is unclear. This CDR3 has 15 residues. V dropped 3 bases and J dropped 7 bases, with 19 bases sitting between them. Germline loops: CDR1 GTSNPN, CDR2 SVGIG (reference sequence). The CDR3 reads CAWRKGWTETNEQFF. The CDR3 DNA sequence: TGTGCCTGGAGGAAAGGTTGGACGGAGACGAATGAGCAGTTCTTC.

This clonotype was counted a single time. The chain joins TRBV28 to TRBJ1-3; D is undetermined. V was pared by 4 bases and J by 4 bases, with 11 bases between. Germline V CDR1 and CDR2: MDHEN, SYDVKM. CDR3 size: 14 residues. CDR3 bases: TGTGCCAGCAGTTCCCCCCATATAGGAAACACCATATATTTT. Amino acids: CASSSPHIGNTIYF. The full variable domain, its missing parts supplied by reference TRBV28 and TRBJ1-3, is DVKVTQSSRYLVKRTGEKVFLECVQDMDHENMFWYRQDPGLGLRLIYFSYDVKMKEKGDIPEGYSVSREKKERFSLILESASTNQTSMYLCASSSPHIGNTIYFGEGSWLTVV.

The CDR3 DNA follows: TGCAGCGTTGTAACAAATAGCAATCAGCCCCAGCATTTT. This encodes CSVVTNSNQPQHF. The chain recombines TRBV29-1 with TRBJ1-5, with D hard to call. Deletions cut 4 bases from V and 0 bases from J, with 7 bases between. The CDR3 covers 13 residues. Germline lookup yields CDR1 SQVTM and CDR2 ANQGSEA.

V is TRBV12-3 or TRBV12-4 and J is TRBJ1-3; the match to TRBD1 covers 7 bases. The length of the CDR3 is 15 residues. Trimming cost V 6 bases and J 0 bases; bases outside gene matches: 5. The CDR3 bases are TGTGCCAGCAGAGACAGGGTTATCTCTGGAAACACCATATATTTT. Protein: CASRDRVISGNTIYF.

This clonotype was recorded only once. The rearrangement joins TRBV11-2 to TRBJ2-2; D is perhaps TRBD2 (6 bases). V was shortened by 1 base and J by 6 bases, with 12 bases between the two germline ends. The CDR3 extends over 15 amino acids. CDR1 SGHAT and CDR2 FQNNGV come from the germline V gene. CDR3 in amino acids: CASSLGRGMAGELFF. In DNA form, the CDR3 reads TGTGCCAGCAGCTTAGGACGCGGGATGGCCGGGGAGCTGTTTTTT.

The chain links TRBV14 to TRBJ2-2; D gene unclear. CDR1 is SGHDN and CDR2 is FVKESK in the germline V gene. Trimming pared 1 base from V and 7 bases from J, leaving 7 bases between. This CDR3 spans 13 amino acids. Written as DNA, the CDR3 is TGTGCCAGCAGCCAAGTAACTTACGGGGAGCTGTTTTTT. Residues: CASSQVTYGELFF.

The chain uses TRBV11-2 and TRBJ2-7, with 13 bases fitting TRBD2. V lost 4 bases to trimming and J lost 1 base; unmatched junction nucleotides: 22. The V gene's germline CDR1 is SGHAT and CDR2 FQNNGV. CDR3 length: 22 residues. CDR3 protein: CASSSETPGLAGFSQPSYEQYF. CDR3 in DNA: TGTGCCAGCAGCTCGGAAACACCGGGACTAGCGGGATTTTCCCAGCCTTCCTACGAGCAGTACTTC.

This clonotype was detected only once. V is TRBV4-3 and J is TRBJ2-4, with TRBD1 identical over 9 bases. Germline CDR1 LGHNA, CDR2 YSLEER. The CDR3 totals 20 residues. Trimming took 0 bases from V and 0 from J; bases not matched to a gene: 12. The CDR3 DNA is TGCGCCAGCAGCCAAGATCTGGGACAGGGAAGAGTTGGAGCCAAAAACATTCAGTACTTC. It encodes CASSQDLGQGRVGAKNIQYF.

This rearrangement joins TRBV7-2 to TRBJ1-5; the D gene is possibly TRBD1 (5 bases). Germline V gene sequence: CDR1 SGHTA, CDR2 FQGNSA. Trimming stripped 2 bases from V and 2 bases from J, with 13 bases between. The CDR3 contains 16 residues. CDR3 protein: CASSLQGERGNQPQHF. CDR3 DNA sequence: TGTGCCAGCAGCTTACAGGGTGAGAGGGGCAATCAGCCCCAGCATTTT.

The V gene is TRBV30, the J gene TRBJ2-1, with 8 bases lining up with TRBD2. CDR1 is GTSNPN, CDR2 SVGIG, per germline (reference sequence). V dropped 1 base and J dropped 12; count of bases not matched to a gene: 11. The CDR3 sequence is 14 residues long. The CDR3 nucleotides are TGTGCCTGGAGTGGTGGACTAGCAACCCATGGGCAGTTCTTC. Protein sequence: CAWSGGLATHGQFF.

This rearrangement joins TRBV16 to TRBJ1-2; 7 positions agree with TRBD1. CDR1 and CDR2 (germline): KGHSY, FQNENV. The CDR3 loop spans 12 amino acids. The V gene end was trimmed by 4 bases and the J gene end by 8 bases; junction bases not matched to a gene: 4. For the CDR3, the DNA is TGTGCCAGCAGCCCTCGGGACAGAGGCTACACCTTC. Protein: CASSPRDRGYTF.

The chain recombines TRBV6-1 with TRBJ1-1; the D gene is possibly TRBD1 (6 bases). CDR3 size: 17 residues. V was clipped by 7 bases and J by 5 bases, with 26 bases between them. CDR1 is MNHNS and CDR2 is SASEGT in the germline V gene. The CDR3 is CASTGGGGRFGGTEAFF. CDR3 coding DNA: TGTGCCAGCACGGGGGGCGGGGGCAGGTTCGGTGGGACTGAAGCTTTCTTT.

The gene calls are TRBV30 and TRBJ1-3; unclear D gene. The CDR3 covers 13 residues. V lost 2 bases to trimming and J lost 0 bases, with 5 bases between them. Germline V gives CDR1 GTSNPN, CDR2 SVGIG (reference sequence). CDR3 nucleotides: TGTGCCTGGAGTTGGGACTCTGGAAACACCATATATTTT. This translates into CAWSWDSGNTIYF.

The chain joins TRBV7-2 to TRBJ1-3, with 8 nucleotides matching TRBD1. Trimming removed 5 bases from V and 1 base from J; junction bases left unmatched: 13. CDR1 is SGHTA, CDR2 FQGNSA, per germline. The CDR3 is 18 residues long. The CDR3 bases are TGTGCCAGCAGCCCTCAAGGGGCAGGGGGCTTTTCTGGAAACACCATATATTTT. This gives the protein CASSPQGAGGFSGNTIYF.

The chain couples TRBV29-1 to TRBJ2-2, with 7 nucleotides matching TRBD1. Unmatched junction bases numbered 10, after V lost 3 bases and J lost 0 bases. Germline V gene lookup returns CDR1 SQVTM and CDR2 ANQGSEA. The CDR3 extends over 17 amino acids. The CDR3 coding sequence is TGCAGCGTTGAGTTTATAAGGGGACAGACGAACACCGGGGAGCTGTTTTTT. It yields the protein CSVEFIRGQTNTGELFF.

V gene TRBV6-2 or TRBV6-3 combines with J gene TRBJ1-5; D remains ambiguous. Per the germline V gene, CDR1 is MNHEY and CDR2 is SVGEGT. The CDR3 consists of 17 residues. V was clipped by 6 bases and J by 4 bases, with 22 bases between them. The chain's CDR3 is CASSAGVSRYGNQPQHF. CDR3 nucleotides: TGTGCCAGCAGCGCTGGTGTTTCAAGATATGGGAATCAGCCCCAGCATTTT.

The genes are TRBV18 and TRBJ2-7; D is unclear. The germline V gene encodes CDR1 KGHSH and CDR2 LQKENI. The CDR3 is made up of 13 amino acids. The ends were cut back, 6 bases at V and 2 bases at J, with 11 bases in the middle. CDR3 coding DNA: TGTGCCAGCTCCCGCGTGGCAGCCTACGAGCAGTACTTC. Amino acids: CASSRVAAYEQYF.

CDR3 loop: CASSSLRALLTQYF. CDR3 nucleotides: TGTGCCAGCAGCTCCCTAAGGGCTCTATTGACGCAGTATTTT. This chain uses TRBV11-2 with TRBJ2-3; D gene ambiguous. Trimming removed 4 bases at V and 9 bases at J, with 17 bases between. Germline CDR1 SGHAT, CDR2 FQNNGV. The length of the CDR3 is 14 residues.

V usage is TRBV28 and J usage is TRBJ1-1; D perhaps matches TRBD1 (6 bases). Trimming stripped 6 bases from V and 4 bases from J, with 12 bases between. Germline V gene data show CDR1 as MDHEN and CDR2 as SYDVKM. There are 13 residues in the CDR3. The CDR3 DNA reads as TGTGCCAGCAGGGGGGCCGGGGGCACTGAAGCTTTCTTT. As protein: CASRGAGGTEAFF.

The rearrangement uses TRBV4-1 and TRBJ1-2, with 7 bases that match TRBD1. The CDR3 length is 16 residues. Germline assignment: CDR1 MGHRA and CDR2 YSYEKL. V dropped 1 base and J dropped 4; count of bases not matched to a gene: 9. In nucleotides, the CDR3 is TGCGCCAGCAGCCAAGTCAGGGGACAGAGTGGCTATGGCTACACCTTC. This codes for CASSQVRGQSGYGYTF.

This chain uses TRBV29-1 with TRBJ1-2; D not resolved. Germline V CDR1 and CDR2: SQVTM, ANQGSEA. Trimming removed 2 bases at V and 6 bases at J, with 7 bases between. This CDR3 contains 11 residues. CDR3 DNA: TGCAGCGTTGAATCGGGTCATGGCTACACCTTC. Its translation: CSVESGHGYTF.